This T cell receptor (beta chain) came from a study of OX40 agonist ivuxolimab in advanced cancers. The CDR3 contains 8 residues. Germline values: CDR1 SNHLY, CDR2 FYNNEI. This clone has just a few counts. At one end the junction does not follow the germline gene, possibly because of a read error. The table came from immunoSEQ multiplex PCR; TCRdb's copy has only in-frame clones and leaves some out. The sample consists of tens of thousands of clones, over 85% of them appearing once. The source material was CD4+ or CD8+ T cells sorted from blood, sampled in a trial of the OX40 agonist ivuxolimab. The chain is built from TRBV2 and TRBJ2-7; D gene uncertain. The receptor's source is an adult with an advanced solid tumor such as melanoma, head and neck, liver or kidney cancer. CDR3 loop: CASNPWDF. As DNA, the CDR3 is TGTGCCAGCAATCCGTGGGACTTC.